The 15 T cell receptor beta chains below were found in one sample sequenced in a study of shared clonotypes between healthy human individuals. Naive CD8 cells comprised CD45RO-negative, CCR7-positively selected cells, excluding terminally differentiated effector memory CD45RA+ cells. Sequencing was performed with immunoSEQ multiplex PCR; in TCRdb, only in-frame clones are kept and a portion is missing. Of roughly 1,800,000 clones in the sample, about 95% are singletons; the top ten hold 1.2%. Sequencing used naive CD8+ T cells sorted from blood. These receptors were collected from a young man in good health.

This clone was detected only once. The chain links TRBV4-1 to TRBJ1-4; D remains unclear. The V gene lost 0 bases and the J gene lost 8 bases, with 13 bases spanning the gap. This CDR3 is built from 15 residues. CDR1 and CDR2 (germline): MGHRA, YSYEKL. The CDR3 region has the DNA TGCGCCAGCAGCCAAGATGTAAGGGTTGGAGAAAAACTGTTTTTT. Protein product: CASSQDVRVGEKLFF.

The chain uses TRBV7-6 and TRBJ2-5; 15 nucleotides match TRBD2. V gave up 5 bases and J gave up 5 bases; unmatched junction bases: 9. Looked up from germline, CDR1 is SGHVS and CDR2 is FNYEAQ. CDR3 length equals 17 residues. The CDR3 coding sequence is TGTGCCAGCAGCGCGGGACTAGCGGGAGGTTTGGTTGAGACCCAGTACTTC. It yields the protein CASSAGLAGGLVETQYF.

The CDR3 sequence: CASSPKGLGLYNEQFF. CDR3 in DNA: TGTGCCAGCAGCCCAAAGGGACTGGGCCTCTACAATGAGCAGTTCTTC. The V and J genes are TRBV11-1 and TRBJ2-1, with TRBD2 as a possible D gene (6 bases). The CDR3 runs to 16 residues. V gave up 5 bases and J gave up 3 bases, with 17 bases separating them. Germline V gene sequence: CDR1 SGHAT, CDR2 FQDESV (reference sequence). Using reference TRBV11-1 and TRBJ2-1 for the parts outside the CDR3, the full variable domain is EAEVAQSPRYKITEKSQAVAFWCDPISGHATLYWYRQILGQGPELLVQFQDESVVDDSQLPKDRFSAERLKGVDSTLKIQPAELGDSAMYLCASSPKGLGLYNEQFFGPGTRLTVL.

A word on this clone: In the same sample, other DNA sequences code for this CDR3. The chain recombines TRBV30 with TRBJ2-5; a possible D gene is TRBD1 (5 bases). This CDR3 has 12 amino acids. Germline CDR1 reads GTSNPN; CDR2 reads SVGIG (reference sequence). V was trimmed by 2 bases and J by 5 bases, leaving 9 bases between them. The CDR3 region is CAWSWGQETQYF. The CDR3 region has the DNA TGTGCCTGGAGTTGGGGCCAGGAGACCCAGTACTTC. Drawing the rest from reference TRBV30 and TRBJ2-5, the complete variable domain is SQTIHQWPATLVQPVGSPLSLECTVEGTSNPNLYWYRQAAGRGLQLLFYSVGIGQISSEVPQNLSASRPQDRQFILSSKKLLLSDSGFYLCAWSWGQETQYFGPGTRLLVL.

The genes are TRBV4-1 and TRBJ2-7; D possibly uses TRBD1 or TRBD2 (6 bases each). This CDR3 has 17 amino acids. Trimming removed 6 bases at V and 3 bases at J, with 24 bases between. Germline CDR1 MGHRA, CDR2 YSYEKL. The CDR3 DNA is TGCGCCAGCAGTCACCGGGACAATCCGGGGGCTCTCTACGAGCAGTACTTC. This codes for CASSHRDNPGALYEQYF.

This chain connects TRBV11-2 to TRBJ1-4; D is unresolved. The germline V gene has CDR1 SGHAT and CDR2 FQNNGV. This CDR3 spans 12 amino acids. Trimming cost V 0 bases and J 10 bases, with 6 bases left between them. CDR3 amino acids: CASSLDPVKLFF. The CDR3 DNA reads TGTGCCAGCAGCTTAGATCCCGTAAAACTGTTTTTT. The variable domain in full, with the rest retrieved from reference TRBV11-2 and TRBJ1-4, is EAGVAQSPRYKIIEKRQSVAFWCNPISGHATLYWYQQILGQGPKLLIQFQNNGVVDDSQLPKDRFSAERLKGVDSTLKIQPAKLEDSAVYLCASSLDPVKLFFGSGTQLSVL.

This rearrangement joins TRBV4-1 to TRBJ2-1; D may be TRBD1 (5 bases). The CDR3 runs 14 residues. V was shortened by 5 bases and J by 7 bases, with 15 bases between the two germline ends. Germline lookup yields CDR1 MGHRA and CDR2 YSYEKL. The CDR3 loop reads CASSMSPGRNEQFF. For the CDR3, the DNA is TGCGCCAGCAGCATGAGCCCAGGGCGGAATGAGCAGTTCTTC.

This clone was recorded once. CDR3 residues: CASNSMGTPLNTEAFF. The CDR3 nucleotides read TGTGCCAGCAATAGCATGGGGACCCCATTGAACACTGAAGCTTTCTTT. The chain is built from TRBV7-6 and TRBJ1-1; perhaps TRBD1 as D (5 bases). Between the trimmed V and J ends, which lost 7 bases and 0 bases, there was a span of 18 bases. The V gene's germline CDR1 is SGHVS and CDR2 FNYEAQ. This CDR3 is built from 16 residues. The variable domain in full, completed from reference TRBV7-6 and TRBJ1-1, reads GAGVSQSPRYKVTKRGQDVALRCDPISGHVSLYWYRQALGQGPEFLTYFNYEAQQDKSGLPNDRFSAERPEGSISTLTIQRTEQRDSAMYRCASNSMGTPLNTEAFFGQGTRLTVV.

This clone appeared once. The chain carries TRBV4-1 and TRBJ2-3; perhaps TRBD2 as D (6 bases). Germline loops: CDR1 MGHRA, CDR2 YSYEKL. Trimming pared 2 bases from V and 1 base from J, leaving 10 bases between. CDR3 length: 15 amino acids. The chain's CDR3 is CASSQFGGGTDTQYF. The CDR3 DNA is TGCGCCAGCAGCCAATTCGGCGGGGGCACAGATACGCAGTATTTT.

V is TRBV29-1 and J is TRBJ1-1; D uncertain. This CDR3 has 12 residues. Looked up from germline, CDR1 is SQVTM and CDR2 is ANQGSEA. Trimming pared 7 bases from V and 3 bases from J, leaving 12 bases between. The CDR3 loop reads CSGGGVYTEAFF. The CDR3 DNA sequence: TGCAGCGGAGGTGGGGTATACACTGAAGCTTTCTTT.

The chain employs TRBV2 and TRBJ2-1; 7 nucleotides agree with TRBD2. V gave up 3 bases and J gave up 10 bases; unmatched junction bases: 15. The CDR3 contains 16 residues. Looked up from germline, CDR1 is SNHLY and CDR2 is FYNNEI. CDR3 in amino acids: CASSDLASGSYGEQFF. CDR3 nucleotide sequence: TGTGCCAGCAGTGACCTGGCTAGCGGATCGTACGGGGAGCAGTTCTTC.

The J gene is TRBJ2-2, the V gene TRBV5-4; D uncertain. With 0 bases removed from V and 6 bases from J, the gap between germline ends came to 9 bases. Looked up from germline, CDR1 is SGHNT and CDR2 is YYREEE (reference sequence). This CDR3 spans 14 amino acids. DNA for the CDR3: TGTGCCAGCAGCTTGGTGTCGGATGCCGGGGAGCTGTTTTTT. It specifies CASSLVSDAGELFF.

The genes are TRBV19 and TRBJ2-1; D not resolved. The CDR3 has 13 residues. Trimming cost V 5 bases and J 2 bases, with 7 bases left between them. From germline, CDR1 is LNHDA and CDR2 SQIVND (reference sequence). As DNA, the CDR3 is TGTGCCAGTAGTGTGGGTGCCTACAATGAGCAGTTCTTC. This codes for CASSVGAYNEQFF.

The gene calls are TRBV7-9 and TRBJ2-7; D is ambiguous. The CDR3 has 11 residues. Germline loops: CDR1 SEHNR, CDR2 FQNEAQ (reference sequence). V was trimmed by 4 bases and J by 5 bases, leaving 6 bases between them. The CDR3 is CASSWRNEQYF. The CDR3 coding sequence is TGTGCCAGCAGCTGGAGAAACGAGCAGTACTTC. The full variable domain, completed using reference TRBV7-9 and TRBJ2-7, is DTGVSQNPRHKITKRGQNVTFRCDPISEHNRLYWYRQTLGQGPEFLTYFQNEAQLEKSRLLSDRFSAERPKGSFSTLEIQRTEQGDSAMYLCASSWRNEQYFGPGTRLTVT.

Remarks on this clone: One end of the junction fails to match germline, which may point to a read error. The genes are TRBV7-9 and TRBJ2-7; 8 bases map to TRBD1. CDR1 is SEHNR and CDR2 is FQNEAQ in the germline V gene (reference sequence). This CDR3 is 14 amino acids long. The CDR3 DNA is TGTACCAGCAGCTCCGAGACAGGGGAACTCGAGCAGTACTTC. This encodes CTSSSETGELEQYF.